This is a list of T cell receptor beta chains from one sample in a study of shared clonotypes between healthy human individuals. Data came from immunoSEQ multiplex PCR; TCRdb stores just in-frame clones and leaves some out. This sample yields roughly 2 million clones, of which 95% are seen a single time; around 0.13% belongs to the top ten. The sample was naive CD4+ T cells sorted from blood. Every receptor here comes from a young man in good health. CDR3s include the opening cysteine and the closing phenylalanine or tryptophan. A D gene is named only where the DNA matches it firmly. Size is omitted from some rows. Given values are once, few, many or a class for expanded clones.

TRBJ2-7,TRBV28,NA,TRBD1,TGTGCCAGCAGTCCCCGGATCGACAGGGGAATTGGGTGCGACTTC,CASSPRIDRGIGCDF
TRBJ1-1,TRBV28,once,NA,TGTGCCAGCACCAAATTATCTAGGGGCTCTAAAGCTTTCTTT,CASTKLSRGSKAFF
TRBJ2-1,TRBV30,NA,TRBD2,TGTGCCTGGGTGGTCGGGACTAGCTCCTACAATGAGCAGTTCTTC,CAWVVGTSSYNEQFF
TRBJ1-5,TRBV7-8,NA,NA,TGTGCCAGCAGCTTAGCGGCGCAGGATCATCAGCCCCAGCATTTT,CASSLAAQDHQPQHF
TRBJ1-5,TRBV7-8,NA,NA,TGTGCCAGCAGCTTAGCGGGTCGGCAGGATCAGCCCCAGCATTTT,CASSLAGRQDQPQHF
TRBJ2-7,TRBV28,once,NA,TGTGCCAGCAGTTTCCGCCGAGGGGAGTACGAGCAGTACTTC,CASSFRRGEYEQYF
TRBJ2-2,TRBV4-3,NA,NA,TGCGCCAGCAGCCCTTTAAATGAGCCCGGGGAGCTGTTTTTT,CASSPLNEPGELFF
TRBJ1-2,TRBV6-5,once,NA,TGTGCCAGCAGTTACTCACCCGGGATGGGGGGCTACACCTTC,CASSYSPGMGGYTF
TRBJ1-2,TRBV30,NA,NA,TGTGCCTGGACCCGAGACTCCATTAATAACTATGGCTACACCTTC,CAWTRDSINNYGYTF
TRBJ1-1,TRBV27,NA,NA,TGTGCCAGCACCCTGCCCTGGGGGAACACTGAAGCTTTCTTT,CASTLPWGNTEAFF
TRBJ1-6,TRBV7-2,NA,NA,TGTGCCAGCGGTGTCTGGGTCAGCCTGAGTAATTCACCCCTCCACTTT,CASGVWVSLSNSPLHF
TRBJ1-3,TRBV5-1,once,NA,TGCGCCAGCAGCTTCCCCGGAAACACCATATATTTT,CASSFPGNTIYF
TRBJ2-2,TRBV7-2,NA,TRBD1,TGTGCCAGCAGCCTGGGACAGGCGAACACCGGGGAGCTGTTTTTT,CASSLGQANTGELFF
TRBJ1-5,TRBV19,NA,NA,TGTGCCAGTAACTCGGGTCCGGGGGTTAATCAGCCCCAGCATTTT,CASNSGPGVNQPQHF
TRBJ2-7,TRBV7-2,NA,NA,TGTGCCAGCAGCTTAGGGACTGGAAGCTCCTACGAGCAGTACTTC,CASSLGTGSSYEQYF
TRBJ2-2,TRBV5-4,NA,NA,TGTGCCAGCAGCTTTAGGTCCGGGGAGCTGTTTTTT,CASSFRSGELFF
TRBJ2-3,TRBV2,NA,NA,TGTGCCAGCAGTGAGAGCCCTCAAGTGGGAGGTACGCAGTATTTT,CASSESPQVGGTQYF
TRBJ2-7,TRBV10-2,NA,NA,TGCGCCAGCCGAGGGGGAGACAGACCCTACGAGCAGTACTTC,CASRGGDRPYEQYF
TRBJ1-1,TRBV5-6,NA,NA,TGTGCCAGCAGCTTGACTAGTAACACTGAAGCTTTCTTT,CASSLTSNTEAFF
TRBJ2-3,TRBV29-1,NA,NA,TGCAGCGTTGTTGGCGGAAGCACAGATACGCAGTATTTT,CSVVGGSTDTQYF
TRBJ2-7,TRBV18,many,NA,TGTGCCAGCTCACCCGACTCCTACGAGCAGTACTTC,CASSPDSYEQYF
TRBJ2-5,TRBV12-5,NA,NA,TGTGCTAGTGGTTTGTCGGGGACTGGAGAGACCCAGTACTTC,CASGLSGTGETQYF
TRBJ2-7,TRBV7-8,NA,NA,TGTGCCAGCAGCTTATCGTCTGGGGGCGGGAGAGTGGCCTACGAGCAGTACTTC,CASSLSSGGGRVAYEQYF
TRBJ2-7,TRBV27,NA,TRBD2,TGTGCCAGCAGTCCGACCGGACTAGTAGGCGAGCAGTACTTC,CASSPTGLVGEQYF
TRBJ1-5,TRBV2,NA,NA,TGTGCCAGCAGAGATACAGGGATGAGCAATCAGCCCCAGCATTTT,CASRDTGMSNQPQHF
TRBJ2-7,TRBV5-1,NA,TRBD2,TGCGCCAGCAGCTTGGCCCTAGCGGGGGTGAGGCACGAGCAGTACTTC,CASSLALAGVRHEQYF
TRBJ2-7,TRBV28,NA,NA,TGTGCCAGCAGTTTATATGAAGTGGCCTACGAGCAGTACTTC,CASSLYEVAYEQYF
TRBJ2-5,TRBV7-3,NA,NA,TGTGCCAGCAGCTTAACCCCCACGGGGACCCAGTACTTC,CASSLTPTGTQYF
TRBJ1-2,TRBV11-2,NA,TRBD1,TGTGCCAGCAGCTTATCGAGACAGGGGTATGGCTACACCTTC,CASSLSRQGYGYTF
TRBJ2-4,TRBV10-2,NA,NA,TGCGCCAGCAGCAAAAACCAGGGAGTGGGAGAAAACATTCAGTACTTC,CASSKNQGVGENIQYF
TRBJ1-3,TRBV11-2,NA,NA,TGTGCCAGCAGCTTAGTTTTACTGAGCTCTGGAAACACCATATATTTT,CASSLVLLSSGNTIYF